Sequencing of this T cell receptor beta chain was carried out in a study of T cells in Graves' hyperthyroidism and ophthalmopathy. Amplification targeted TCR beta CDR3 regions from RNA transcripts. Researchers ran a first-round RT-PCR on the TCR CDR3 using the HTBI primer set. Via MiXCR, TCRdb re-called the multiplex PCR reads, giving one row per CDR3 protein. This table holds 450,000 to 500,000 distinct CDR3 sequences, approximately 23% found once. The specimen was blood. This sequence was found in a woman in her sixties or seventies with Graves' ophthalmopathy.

CDR3 nucleotides: TGTGCCAGCAGCTTCGGGCGACAGGGTACGGTCACGGCGTATGGCTACACCTTC. Translation gives CASSFGRQGTVTAYGYTF. The rearrangement joins TRBV7-6 to TRBJ1-2; 7 positions match TRBD1. J gave up 5 bases and V 3 bases, and 18 bases lay outside the gene matches. The germline V gene has CDR1 SGHVS and CDR2 FNYEAQ. The CDR3 contains 18 residues.